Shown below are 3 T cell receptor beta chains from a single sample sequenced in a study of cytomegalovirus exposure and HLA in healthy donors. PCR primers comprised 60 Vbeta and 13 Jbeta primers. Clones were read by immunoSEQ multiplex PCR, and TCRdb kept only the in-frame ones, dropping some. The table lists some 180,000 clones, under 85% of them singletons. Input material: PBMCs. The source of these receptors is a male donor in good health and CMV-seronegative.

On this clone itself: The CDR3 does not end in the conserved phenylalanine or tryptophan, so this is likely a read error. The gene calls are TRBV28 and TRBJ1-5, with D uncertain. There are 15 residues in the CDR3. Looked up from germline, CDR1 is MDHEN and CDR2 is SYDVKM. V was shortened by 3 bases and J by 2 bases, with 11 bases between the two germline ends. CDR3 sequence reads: CASSFEFAGNQPQHS. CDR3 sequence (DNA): TGTGCCAGCAGTTTTGAGTTTGCAGGCAATCAGCCCCAGCATTCT.

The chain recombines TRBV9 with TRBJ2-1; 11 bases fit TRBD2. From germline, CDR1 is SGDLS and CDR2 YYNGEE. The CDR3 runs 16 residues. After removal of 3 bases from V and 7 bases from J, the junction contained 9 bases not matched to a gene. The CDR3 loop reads CASSGLPGLAVNEQFF. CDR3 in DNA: TGTGCCAGCAGCGGATTACCGGGACTAGCGGTAAATGAGCAGTTCTTC.

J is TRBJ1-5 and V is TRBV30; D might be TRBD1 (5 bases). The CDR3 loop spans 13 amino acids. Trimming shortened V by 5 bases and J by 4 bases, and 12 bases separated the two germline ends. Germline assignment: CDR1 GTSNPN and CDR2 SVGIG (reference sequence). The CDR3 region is CAWCPGGNQPQHF. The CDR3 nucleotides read TGTGCCTGGTGCCCCGGGGGAAATCAGCCCCAGCATTTT.